The 4 T cell receptor beta chains reported below all come from one sample, sequenced in a study of T cells in women clearing cervical HPV infection. Clones were sequenced by immunoSEQ multiplex PCR, and TCRdb holds only the in-frame ones, with some missing. The table lists about 25,000 clones. Sequenced material: blood buffy coat. The receptors here all came from a woman aged 18-70 years with a cervical HPV16 infection that either progressed to CIN3+ or cleared (not recorded which).

Note on this clone: Read data end 3 residues before the CDR3 end; the end is taken from the germline J gene. This rearrangement joins TRBV6-2 or TRBV6-3 to TRBJ2-1, with 8 bases aligning to TRBD1. Germline V lookup: CDR1 MNHEY, CDR2 SVGEGT. Unmatched junction bases numbered 11, after V lost 7 bases and J lost 0 bases. CDR3 size: 17 residues. The CDR3 reads CASTRGRQGRSYNEQFF. The DNA read from the CDR3 is TGTGCCAGCACTCGAGGGAGACAGGGGCGCTCCTACAATGAG.

Turning to this clone: The CDR3 end lies 3 residues beyond the end of the read and is filled in from the germline J gene. V and J are TRBV5-6 and TRBJ2-7; 8 nucleotides match TRBD1. The CDR3 has 14 amino acids. Germline V gives CDR1 SGHDT, CDR2 YYEEEE. V dropped 0 bases and J dropped 5; count of bases not matched to a gene: 4. Partial CDR3 DNA: TGTGCCAGCAGCTTGGGGACAGGGCCCCACGAG. It specifies CASSLGTGPHE. The whole CDR3 is CASSLGTGPHEQYF.

Details on this clone: The CDR3 goes on 3 residues after the read ends, and that part is filled in from the germline J gene. The V call is TRBV12-3 or TRBV12-4, the J call TRBJ1-6; TRBD1 might be the D (6 bases). This CDR3 is built from 18 residues. V was clipped by 1 base and J by 0 bases, with 13 bases between them. CDR3 DNA, as far as it was read: TGTGCCAGCAGTTTAGGACAGGTGAAAAGCTCCTATAATTCACCC. It yields the protein CASSLGQVKSSYNSP. In full, the CDR3 reads CASSLGQVKSSYNSPLHF.

On this clone: The read ends 3 residues before the CDR3 terminus; that terminus is restored from the germline J gene. The V call is TRBV18, the J call TRBJ2-7; TRBD1 agrees at 7 bases. In germline, CDR1 is KGHSH, CDR2 LQKENI. The CDR3 covers 14 residues. The V and J ends lost 3 bases and 6 bases, in that order; junction bases with no gene match: 8. The sequenced part of the CDR3 DNA is TGTGCCAGCTCACCCGGGGACAGCAGGCGCGAG. Translated, it gives CASSPGDSRRE. The full CDR3 is CASSPGDSRREQYF.